This T cell receptor beta chain was captured by sequencing in a study of T cell changes during pregnancy in multiple sclerosis. Generated by immunoSEQ multiplex PCR, the TCRdb table keeps only in-frame clones and is missing some. The sample shows over 25,000 clones, 75% to 95% of them seen only once. Germline CDR1 reads MGHDK; CDR2 reads SYGVNS. There are 12 residues in the CDR3. Unmatched junction bases numbered 0, after V lost 9 bases and J lost 4 bases. Sequences were derived from CD8+ T cells from peripheral blood mononuclear cells, sampled in the second trimester of pregnancy. The chain has TRBV25-1 and TRBJ2-1, with 10 bases matching TRBD2. The sequence was collected from a female donor in good health, enrolled as a control in a pregnancy study. The CDR3 region is CASSGGYNEQFF. DNA of the CDR3: TGTGCCAGTAGCGGGGGGTACAATGAGCAGTTCTTC.